Reported below is one T cell receptor (beta chain). Antigen: not known. Other nucleotide sequences in the sample specify the same CDR3. The data originate from a study of beta chain features in type 1 diabetes. Study information: Fewer than 140,000,000 sorted cells were examined across all samples. Study results and limitations: Moderate yet significant TCRB CDR3 shortening was seen in Type 1 diabetes patients in all four CD4+ subsets. Patients with type 1 diabetes showed fewer VDJ junction insertions and more deletions. Relative to healthy donors, patients appeared to have naive, central memory and Treg TCRB repertoires that were more similar.

Expressed TCRB transcripts were sequenced because the isolated RNA had all been reverse transcribed beforehand. Sequencing of naive, central memory and regulatory T cell samples gave an average of around 3.5 million reads. Clones were read by immunoSEQ multiplex PCR, and TCRdb kept only the in-frame ones, dropping some. This sample has hundreds of thousands of clones, with over 12% found just once. Trimming took off 4 bases at V and 4 bases at J, with 5 bases between the two ends. This CDR3 is built from 11 residues. CDR1 is DFQATT and CDR2 is SNEGSKA in the germline V gene (reference sequence). This sequence joins TRBV20-1 and TRBJ1-5; D gene unclear. Sequencing was done on a sample of naive CD4+ T cells from blood. The receptor's source is a young man with type 1 diabetes. The CDR3 sequence: CSATGNQPQHF. The CDR3 nucleotides read TGCAGTGCTACTGGGAATCAGCCCCAGCATTTT.